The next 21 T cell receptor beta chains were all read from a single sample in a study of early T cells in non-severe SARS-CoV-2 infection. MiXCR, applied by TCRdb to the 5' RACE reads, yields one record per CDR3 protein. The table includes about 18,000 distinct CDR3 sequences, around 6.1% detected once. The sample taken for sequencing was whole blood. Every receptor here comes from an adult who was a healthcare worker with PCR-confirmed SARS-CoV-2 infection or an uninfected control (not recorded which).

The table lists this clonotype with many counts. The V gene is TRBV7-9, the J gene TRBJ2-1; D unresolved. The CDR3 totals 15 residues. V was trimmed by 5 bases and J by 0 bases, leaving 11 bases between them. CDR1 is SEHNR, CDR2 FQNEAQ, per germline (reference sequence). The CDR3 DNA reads TGTGCCAGCAGCCGCTACGCCAGCTCCTACAATGAGCAGTTCTTC. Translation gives CASSRYASSYNEQFF.

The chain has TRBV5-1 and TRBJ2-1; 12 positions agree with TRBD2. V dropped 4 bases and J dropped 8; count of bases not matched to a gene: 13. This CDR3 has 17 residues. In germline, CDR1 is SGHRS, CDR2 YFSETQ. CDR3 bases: TGCGCCAGCAGCCCTTGGATAAAGCCTAGCGGGAGGGATGAGCAGTTCTTC. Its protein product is CASSPWIKPSGRDEQFF.

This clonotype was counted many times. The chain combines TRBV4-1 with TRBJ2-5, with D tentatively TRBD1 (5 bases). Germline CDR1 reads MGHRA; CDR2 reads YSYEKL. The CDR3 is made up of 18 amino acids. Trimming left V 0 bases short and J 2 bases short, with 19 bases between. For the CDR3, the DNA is TGCGCCAGCAGCCAAGATGAGAGGACACCGTACAGACAAGAGACCCAGTACTTC. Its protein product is CASSQDERTPYRQETQYF.

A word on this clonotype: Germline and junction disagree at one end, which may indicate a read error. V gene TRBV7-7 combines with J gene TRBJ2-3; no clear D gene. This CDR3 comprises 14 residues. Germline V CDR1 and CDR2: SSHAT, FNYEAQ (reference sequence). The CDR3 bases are TGTGCTAGCAGCTTCCTCCCAAACACAGATACGCAGTATTTT. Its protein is CASSFLPNTDTQYF.

The CDR3 nucleotides are TGCGCCAGCAGCTTGGCGGCGGACTTCCCTGAGCAGTTCTTC. This codes for CASSLAADFPEQFF. The chain employs TRBV5-1 and TRBJ2-1, with D perhaps matching TRBD2 (5 bases). From germline, CDR1 is SGHRS and CDR2 YFSETQ. Trimming removed 0 bases at V and 9 bases at J, with 13 bases between. CDR3 length equals 14 residues. The entire variable domain, with the rest obtained from reference TRBV5-1 and TRBJ2-1, is as follows: KAGVTQTPRYLIKTRGQQVTLSCSPISGHRSVSWYQQTPGQGLQFLFEYFSETQRNKGNFPGRFSGRQFSNSRSEMNVSTLELGDSALYLCASSLAADFPEQFFGPGTRLTVL.

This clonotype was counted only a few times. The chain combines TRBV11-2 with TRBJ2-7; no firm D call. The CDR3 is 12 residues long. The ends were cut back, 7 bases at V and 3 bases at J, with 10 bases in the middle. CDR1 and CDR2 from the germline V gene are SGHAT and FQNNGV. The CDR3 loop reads CASTLSDYEQYF. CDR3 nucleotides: TGTGCCAGCACCCTTAGTGACTACGAGCAGTACTTC.

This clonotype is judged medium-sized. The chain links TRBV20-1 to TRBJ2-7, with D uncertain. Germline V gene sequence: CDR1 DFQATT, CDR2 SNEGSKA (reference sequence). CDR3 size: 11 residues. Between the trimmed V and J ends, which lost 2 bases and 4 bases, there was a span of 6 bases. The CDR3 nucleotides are TGCAGTGCTAGAAAAGTTTACGAGCAGTACTTC. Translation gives CSARKVYEQYF.

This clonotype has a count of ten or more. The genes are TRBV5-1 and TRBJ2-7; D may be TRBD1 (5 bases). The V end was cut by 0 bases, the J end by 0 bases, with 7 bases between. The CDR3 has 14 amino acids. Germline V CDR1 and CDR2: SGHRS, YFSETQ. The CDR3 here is CASSLGGTSYEQYF. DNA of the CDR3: TGCGCCAGCAGCTTGGGGGGCACCTCCTACGAGCAGTACTTC.

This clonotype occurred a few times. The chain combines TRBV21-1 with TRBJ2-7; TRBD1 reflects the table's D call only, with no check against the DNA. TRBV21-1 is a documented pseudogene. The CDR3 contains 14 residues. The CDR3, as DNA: TGTGCCAGCAGTATCATCTCAGGGGGGCACGAGCAGTACTTC. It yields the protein CASSIISGGHEQYF.

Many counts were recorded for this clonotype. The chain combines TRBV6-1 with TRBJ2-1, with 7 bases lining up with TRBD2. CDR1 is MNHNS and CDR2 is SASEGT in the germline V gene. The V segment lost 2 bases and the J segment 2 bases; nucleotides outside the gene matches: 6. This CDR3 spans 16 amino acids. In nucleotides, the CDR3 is TGTGCCAGCAGTGAAAATACGGGAGGCACCTACAATGAGCAGTTCTTC. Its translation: CASSENTGGTYNEQFF.

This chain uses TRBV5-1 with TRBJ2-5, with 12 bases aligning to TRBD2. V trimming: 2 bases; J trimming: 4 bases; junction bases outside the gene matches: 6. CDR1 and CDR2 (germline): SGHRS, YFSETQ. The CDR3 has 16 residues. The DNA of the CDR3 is TGCGCCAGCAGCTTCAGACTAGCGGGAGTGCCAGAGACCCAGTACTTC. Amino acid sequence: CASSFRLAGVPETQYF. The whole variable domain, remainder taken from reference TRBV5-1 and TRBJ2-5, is KAGVTQTPRYLIKTRGQQVTLSCSPISGHRSVSWYQQTPGQGLQFLFEYFSETQRNKGNFPGRFSGRQFSNSRSEMNVSTLELGDSALYLCASSFRLAGVPETQYFGPGTRLLVL.

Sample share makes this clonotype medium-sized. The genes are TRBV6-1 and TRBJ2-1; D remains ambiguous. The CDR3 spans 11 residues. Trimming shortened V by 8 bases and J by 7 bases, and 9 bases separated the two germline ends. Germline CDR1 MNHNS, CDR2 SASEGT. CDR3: CASHTLNEQFF. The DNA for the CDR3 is TGTGCCAGCCATACCCTTAATGAGCAGTTCTTC.

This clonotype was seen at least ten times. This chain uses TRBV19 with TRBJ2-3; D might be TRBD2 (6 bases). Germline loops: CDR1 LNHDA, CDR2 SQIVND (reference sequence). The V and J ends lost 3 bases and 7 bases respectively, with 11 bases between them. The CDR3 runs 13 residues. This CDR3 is CASSIGEANTQYF. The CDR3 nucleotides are TGTGCCAGTAGTATCGGGGAGGCCAATACGCAGTATTTT.

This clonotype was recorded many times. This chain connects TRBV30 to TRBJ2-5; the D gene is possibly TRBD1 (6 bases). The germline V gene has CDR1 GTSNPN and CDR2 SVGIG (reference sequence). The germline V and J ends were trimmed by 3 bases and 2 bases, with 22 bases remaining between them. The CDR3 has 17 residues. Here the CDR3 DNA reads TGTGCCTGGAGCCCCGCAGGTCCTCAGGGGAGACAAGAGACCCAGTACTTC. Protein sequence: CAWSPAGPQGRQETQYF.

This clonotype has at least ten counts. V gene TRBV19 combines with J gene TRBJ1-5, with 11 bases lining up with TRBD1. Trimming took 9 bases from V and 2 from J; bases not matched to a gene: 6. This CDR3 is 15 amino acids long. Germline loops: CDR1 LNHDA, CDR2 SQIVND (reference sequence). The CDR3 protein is CASHGGQGGNQPQHF. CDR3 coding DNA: TGTGCCAGCCACGGGGGACAGGGGGGCAATCAGCCCCAGCATTTT.

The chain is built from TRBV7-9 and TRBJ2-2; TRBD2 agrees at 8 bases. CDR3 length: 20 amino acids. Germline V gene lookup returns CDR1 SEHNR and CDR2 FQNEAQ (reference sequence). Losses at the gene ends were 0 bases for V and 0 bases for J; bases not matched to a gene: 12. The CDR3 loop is CASSLARASGPETNTGELFF. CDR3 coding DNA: TGTGCCAGCAGCTTAGCGCGGGCTAGCGGGCCGGAAACGAACACCGGGGAGCTGTTTTTT.

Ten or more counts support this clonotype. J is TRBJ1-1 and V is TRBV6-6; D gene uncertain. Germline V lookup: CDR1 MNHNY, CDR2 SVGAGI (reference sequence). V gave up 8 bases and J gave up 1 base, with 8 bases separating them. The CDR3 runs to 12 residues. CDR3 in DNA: TGTGCCAGCGTAGCGTGGAACACTGAAGCTTTCTTT. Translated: CASVAWNTEAFF.

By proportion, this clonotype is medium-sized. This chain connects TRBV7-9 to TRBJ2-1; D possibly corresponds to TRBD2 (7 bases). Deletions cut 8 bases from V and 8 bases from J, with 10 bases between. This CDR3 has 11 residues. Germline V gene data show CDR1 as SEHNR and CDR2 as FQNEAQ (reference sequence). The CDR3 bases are TGTGCCAGCTGGGGGGGCCATGAGCAGTTCTTC. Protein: CASWGGHEQFF. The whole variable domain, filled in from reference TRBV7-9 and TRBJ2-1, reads DTGVSQNPRHKITKRGQNVTFRCDPISEHNRLYWYRQTLGQGPEFLTYFQNEAQLEKSRLLSDRFSAERPKGSFSTLEIQRTEQGDSAMYLCASWGGHEQFFGPGTRLTVL.

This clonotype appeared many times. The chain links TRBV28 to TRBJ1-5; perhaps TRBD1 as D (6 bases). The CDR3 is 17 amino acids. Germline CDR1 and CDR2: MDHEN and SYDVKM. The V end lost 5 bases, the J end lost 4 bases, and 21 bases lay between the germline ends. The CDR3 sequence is CASSPTQGLGGNQPQHF. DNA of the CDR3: TGTGCCAGCAGTCCGACACAGGGCCTCGGTGGGAATCAGCCCCAGCATTTT.

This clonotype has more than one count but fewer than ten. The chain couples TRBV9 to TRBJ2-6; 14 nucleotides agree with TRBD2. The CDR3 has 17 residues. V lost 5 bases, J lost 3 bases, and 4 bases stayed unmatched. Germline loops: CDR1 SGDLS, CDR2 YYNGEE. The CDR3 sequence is CASSRLAGGFGANVLTF. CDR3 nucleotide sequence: TGTGCCAGCAGTAGACTAGCGGGAGGGTTTGGGGCCAACGTCCTGACTTTC.

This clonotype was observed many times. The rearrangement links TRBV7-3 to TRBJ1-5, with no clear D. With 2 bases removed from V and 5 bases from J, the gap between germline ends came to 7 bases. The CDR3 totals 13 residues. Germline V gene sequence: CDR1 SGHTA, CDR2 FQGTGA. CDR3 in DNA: TGTGCCAGCAGCTTAGAGGAAGATCAGCCCCAGCATTTT. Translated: CASSLEEDQPQHF.